Sequencing of this T cell receptor beta chain was carried out in a study of cytomegalovirus exposure and HLA in healthy donors. Study-level information: As an earlier analysis found, around 170 million T cells yielded approximately 100 million unique TCR beta sequences. HLA-typed donors were the source of about 85 million unique TCRs, which an early data release held.

The PCR contained 60 Vbeta and 13 Jbeta primers. Only in-frame clones appear in the TCRdb table, and some are missing; sequencing was by immunoSEQ multiplex PCR. The top ten clones hold roughly 13% of a sample with roughly 98,000 clones, around 74% of them seen once. Material: PBMCs. The TCR originated in a woman in her 70s in good health and CMV-seropositive.

CDR3 DNA sequence: TGTGCCAGCGTCATCGCCCAGGGGCCCGGGGAGCTGTTTTTT. This translates into CASVIAQGPGELFF. The J gene is TRBJ2-2, the V gene TRBV6-5, with a tentative D call TRBD1 (6 bases). Between the trimmed V and J ends, which lost 8 bases and 6 bases, there was a span of 16 bases. CDR1 is MNHEY, CDR2 SVGAGI, per germline. This CDR3 has 14 residues.